The 31 T cell receptor beta chains reported below all come from one sample, sequenced in a study of blood T cell repertoires in COVID-19. This table comes from immunoSEQ multiplex PCR, and its TCRdb copy is limited to in-frame clones, with some not included. Of some 110,000 clones in the sample, roughly 80% are singletons; the top ten hold roughly 15%. The source material was peripheral blood. Receptors were obtained from a woman over 75 with acute or convalescent COVID-19.

The gene calls are TRBV7-2 and TRBJ2-3; maybe TRBD2 (5 bases). The V end lost 5 bases, the J end lost 0 bases, and 15 bases lay between the germline ends. CDR1 is SGHTA, CDR2 FQGNSA, per germline. The CDR3 covers 16 residues. This chain's CDR3 is CASSAQRTSSTDTQYF. In nucleotides, the CDR3 is TGTGCCAGCAGCGCTCAAAGGACTTCTAGCACAGATACGCAGTATTTT.

The chain recombines TRBV18 with TRBJ2-7; weak D call: TRBD1 (6 bases). V was clipped by 4 bases and J by 5 bases, with 18 bases between them. The V gene's germline CDR1 is KGHSH and CDR2 LQKENI. There are 15 residues in the CDR3. The CDR3 is CASSLLAGAQHEQYF. The CDR3 nucleotides read TGTGCCAGCTCACTACTGGCAGGGGCGCAGCACGAGCAGTACTTC.

The chain has TRBV10-3 and TRBJ1-1; TRBD1 matches at 10 bases. After removal of 8 bases from V and 5 bases from J, the junction contained 11 bases not matched to a gene. CDR1 and CDR2 (germline): ENHRY, SYGVKD. The CDR3 runs 15 residues. This CDR3 reads CAIRRGTGVETEAFF. For the CDR3, the DNA is TGTGCCATCCGACGGGGGACAGGGGTGGAGACTGAAGCTTTCTTT.

The chain joins TRBV25-1 to TRBJ1-2, with TRBD1 identical over 10 bases. Germline lookup yields CDR1 MGHDK and CDR2 SYGVNS. The CDR3 runs 15 residues. V shed 5 bases, J shed 6 bases, and the junction held 9 bases outside the gene matches. The CDR3 nucleotides read TGTGCCAGCAGTCCCCCGGGACAGGGGAGGGATGGCTACACCTTC. This codes for CASSPPGQGRDGYTF.

This chain connects TRBV18 to TRBJ2-7, with D possibly being TRBD2 (6 bases). The CDR3 is 14 residues long. V was trimmed by 2 bases and J by 6 bases, leaving 14 bases between them. CDR1 and CDR2 from the germline V gene are KGHSH and LQKENI. The CDR3 DNA sequence: TGTGCCAGCTCACCAAACCGGGACTCCCTCGAGCAGTACGTC. Translation gives CASSPNRDSLEQYV.

The chain has TRBV2 and TRBJ2-2, with 7 positions matching TRBD2. CDR1 and CDR2 from the germline V gene are SNHLY and FYNNEI. There are 14 residues in the CDR3. Losses at the gene ends were 4 bases for V and 7 bases for J; bases not matched to a gene: 6. The CDR3: CASSGTSLHGELFF. Here the CDR3 DNA reads TGTGCCAGCAGTGGGACTAGTCTGCACGGGGAGCTGTTTTTT.

The J gene is TRBJ2-7, the V gene TRBV7-9; possibly TRBD1 for D (7 bases). CDR1 is SEHNR, CDR2 FQNEAQ, per germline (reference sequence). V dropped 2 bases and J dropped 2 bases, with 13 bases sitting between them. The CDR3 has 15 amino acids. CDR3 loop: CASSLWSGGTYEQYF. CDR3 coding DNA: TGTGCCAGCAGCTTATGGTCAGGGGGGACCTACGAGCAGTACTTC. Complete variable domain (other parts from reference TRBV7-9 and TRBJ2-7): DTGVSQNPRHKITKRGQNVTFRCDPISEHNRLYWYRQTLGQGPEFLTYFQNEAQLEKSRLLSDRFSAERPKGSFSTLEIQRTEQGDSAMYLCASSLWSGGTYEQYFGPGTRLTVT.

The V and J genes are TRBV6-2 or TRBV6-3 and TRBJ1-2; TRBD1 matches at 7 bases. The ends lost 2 bases at V and 3 bases at J; junction bases unmatched: 6. This CDR3 spans 15 amino acids. Looked up from germline, CDR1 is MNHEY and CDR2 is SVGEGT. This CDR3 is CASSYSRDSYYGYTF. The CDR3 DNA reads TGTGCCAGCAGTTACAGCCGGGACAGCTACTATGGCTACACCTTC.

V and J are TRBV6-5 and TRBJ1-2; D unclear. Germline V gene lookup returns CDR1 MNHEY and CDR2 SVGAGI. The CDR3 runs to 11 residues. V was trimmed by 3 bases and J by 6 bases, leaving 5 bases between them. CDR3 sequence (DNA): TGTGCCAGCAGTTATGGAGATGGCTACACCTTC. Amino acids: CASSYGDGYTF.

This clone was found once. This chain uses TRBV5-1 with TRBJ2-3; 10 bases map to TRBD1. CDR1 is SGHRS and CDR2 is YFSETQ in the germline V gene. Losses at the gene ends were 4 bases for V and 2 bases for J; bases not matched to a gene: 4. The length of the CDR3 is 15 residues. CDR3 nucleotides: TGCGCCAGCAGCCCGGGACAGGGGCCCACAGATACGCAGTATTTT. Translating gives CASSPGQGPTDTQYF.

V is TRBV24-1 and J is TRBJ1-5, with 9 bases matching TRBD1. V gave up 2 bases and J gave up 9 bases; unmatched junction bases: 10. CDR1 KGHDR and CDR2 SFDVKD come from the germline V gene. CDR3 length: 16 amino acids. The CDR3: CATSDSGQGLLSPQHF. CDR3 nucleotides: TGTGCCACCAGTGATTCGGGACAGGGCCTCCTATCGCCCCAGCATTTT.

V and J are TRBV5-1 and TRBJ1-6; TRBD1 might be the D (5 bases). The V gene lost 6 bases and the J gene lost 7 bases, with 17 bases spanning the gap. CDR3 length: 15 amino acids. CDR1 is SGHRS and CDR2 is YFSETQ in the germline V gene. The CDR3 DNA follows: TGCGCCAGCACCTTCGACAGTCCCCGGAATTCACCCCTCCACTTT. It yields the protein CASTFDSPRNSPLHF. Drawing the rest from reference TRBV5-1 and TRBJ1-6, the complete variable domain is KAGVTQTPRYLIKTRGQQVTLSCSPISGHRSVSWYQQTPGQGLQFLFEYFSETQRNKGNFPGRFSGRQFSNSRSEMNVSTLELGDSALYLCASTFDSPRNSPLHFGNGTRLTVT.

About this clone itself: This sample includes further DNA sequences coding for the same CDR3. The J gene is TRBJ1-1, the V gene TRBV6-2 or TRBV6-3; TRBD1 aligns across 7 bases. This CDR3 has 14 residues. The ends lost 5 bases at V and 1 base at J; junction bases unmatched: 4. The germline V gene encodes CDR1 MNHEY and CDR2 SVGEGT. CDR3 sequence: CASSLDRANTEAFF. The CDR3 nucleotides are TGTGCCAGCAGTCTAGACAGGGCGAACACTGAAGCTTTCTTT.

Here the CDR3 reads CASSRDRGKYEQYF. The DNA for the CDR3 is TGTGCCAGCAGCCGGGACAGGGGGAAGTACGAGCAGTACTTC. The chain combines TRBV5-4 with TRBJ2-7, with 11 bases matching TRBD1. After removal of 4 bases from V and 4 bases from J, the junction contained 4 bases not matched to a gene. The length of the CDR3 is 14 residues. The germline CDR1 and CDR2 sequences are SGHNT and YYREEE (reference sequence).

This clone was picked up one time. The V call is TRBV2, the J call TRBJ1-6; D gene unclear. CDR3 size: 14 residues. V was trimmed by 6 bases and J by 0 bases, leaving 6 bases between them. The germline gives CDR1 SNHLY, CDR2 FYNNEI. CDR3 nucleotides: TGTGCCAGCAGAAGTAGCTCCTATAATTCACCCCTCCACTTT. This gives the protein CASRSSSYNSPLHF.

This clone was recorded a few times. The rearrangement uses TRBV29-1 and TRBJ2-5, with TRBD2 matching over 13 bases. Germline V gives CDR1 SQVTM, CDR2 ANQGSEA. J gave up 5 bases and V 4 bases, and 7 bases lay outside the gene matches. The CDR3 has 15 amino acids. The CDR3 DNA reads as TGCAGCGTTGCTTTTACTAGCGGGGGGGATGAGACCCAGTACTTC. It codes for CSVAFTSGGDETQYF.

On this clone itself: This sample also contains other DNA sequences that code for the same CDR3. This chain joins TRBV7-2 and TRBJ2-3; TRBD2 matches 7 bases. The V gene's germline CDR1 is SGHTA and CDR2 FQGNSA. This CDR3 contains 15 residues. V was clipped by 4 bases and J by 1 base; unmatched bases: 5. CDR3 nucleotide sequence: TGTGCCAGCAGCTCGAGCGGGACCCGCACAGATACGCAGTATTTT. Its protein is CASSSSGTRTDTQYF.

This sequence joins TRBV5-1 and TRBJ1-1, with a tentative D call TRBD1 (5 bases). CDR1 SGHRS and CDR2 YFSETQ come from the germline V gene. V shed 2 bases and J shed 2 bases, with 7 bases lying between them. CDR3 size: 13 residues. The CDR3 bases are TGCGCCAGCAGCTTAAGGGGAAACACTGAAGCTTTCTTT. Encoded protein: CASSLRGNTEAFF.

The chain has TRBV5-4 and TRBJ2-2, with D possibly being TRBD2 (5 bases). CDR1 is SGHNT and CDR2 is YYREEE in the germline V gene (reference sequence). V was shortened by 0 bases and J by 4 bases, with 10 bases between the two germline ends. The CDR3 loop spans 15 amino acids. CDR3 nucleotides: TGTGCCAGCAGCTTGGGAGGGAGAGGCACCGGGGAGCTGTTTTTT. This codes for CASSLGGRGTGELFF.

The rearrangement links TRBV5-4 to TRBJ1-2; 9 nucleotides agree with TRBD1. CDR1 is SGHNT, CDR2 YYREEE, per germline (reference sequence). V dropped 3 bases and J dropped 6; count of bases not matched to a gene: 9. This CDR3 is 15 amino acids long. CDR3 amino acids: CASSSPNRGQDGYTF. The CDR3 coding sequence is TGTGCCAGCAGCTCGCCAAACAGGGGGCAGGATGGCTACACCTTC.

This clone was found a few times. This rearrangement joins TRBV5-1 to TRBJ1-2; D may be TRBD1 (6 bases). V was pared by 5 bases and J by 2 bases, with 13 bases between. The CDR3 runs 14 residues. Germline V gene lookup returns CDR1 SGHRS and CDR2 YFSETQ. The CDR3 sequence is CASRPAGTNYGYTF. The CDR3 nucleotides read TGCGCCAGCAGGCCCGCCGGGACAAACTATGGCTACACCTTC.

This sequence joins TRBV12-3 or TRBV12-4 and TRBJ2-5, with TRBD1 matching 7 bases. V dropped 4 bases and J dropped 5; count of bases not matched to a gene: 4. The CDR3 runs to 13 residues. In DNA form, the CDR3 reads TGTGCCAGCAGTTCTACAGGGGCGGAGACCCAGTACTTC. This codes for CASSSTGAETQYF.

This clone was seen only a few times. The chain uses TRBV2 and TRBJ2-7; D ambiguous. Looked up from germline, CDR1 is SNHLY and CDR2 is FYNNEI. Trimming stripped 2 bases from V and 0 bases from J, with 11 bases between. The CDR3 runs 15 residues. The DNA of the CDR3 is TGTGCCAGCAGTGAATATGCGCCTAGCTCCTACGAGCAGTACGTC. It specifies CASSEYAPSSYEQYV.

This clone came up once. The chain has TRBV7-2 and TRBJ1-2; D not certain. Trimming stripped 4 bases from V and 5 bases from J, with 11 bases between. The CDR3 sequence is 13 residues long. The germline CDR1 and CDR2 sequences are SGHTA and FQGNSA. The CDR3 loop reads CASSSGLGYGYTF. As DNA, the CDR3 is TGTGCCAGCAGCTCCGGACTAGGATATGGCTACACCTTC.

This clone was seen once. The chain employs TRBV7-2 and TRBJ2-2, with D perhaps TRBD1 (6 bases). The CDR3 loop spans 15 amino acids. Germline CDR1 and CDR2: SGHTA and FQGNSA. Trimming cost V 0 bases and J 7 bases, with 12 bases left between them. The CDR3 DNA follows: TGTGCCAGCAGCTTAGCTGCAGGGGCGGGCGGGGAGCTGTTTTTT. Its translation: CASSLAAGAGGELFF.

The chain uses TRBV27 and TRBJ2-6, with 8 bases aligning to TRBD1. The V segment lost 2 bases and the J segment 2 bases; nucleotides outside the gene matches: 2. Per germline, CDR1 MNHEY and CDR2 SMNVEV (reference sequence). The CDR3 totals 16 residues. The CDR3 protein is CASSLVTGAGANVLTF. DNA for the CDR3: TGTGCCAGCAGTTTAGTGACAGGGGCTGGGGCCAACGTCCTGACTTTC.

J is TRBJ2-7 and V is TRBV4-1; weak D call: TRBD2 (5 bases). The CDR3 runs 12 residues. Germline values: CDR1 MGHRA, CDR2 YSYEKL. V lost 6 bases and J 3 bases, leaving 9 bases between the germline ends. CDR3 amino acids: CASSRSGYEQYF. Here the CDR3 DNA reads TGCGCCAGCAGTCGCAGCGGCTACGAGCAGTACTTC.

The chain employs TRBV19 and TRBJ2-1; TRBD2 matches at 7 bases. Germline values: CDR1 LNHDA, CDR2 SQIVND (reference sequence). V shed 3 bases, J shed 0 bases, and the junction held 5 bases outside the gene matches. This CDR3 is built from 16 residues. Here the CDR3 DNA reads TGTGCCAGTAGTATTAATCCTAGCGGCTCCTACAATGAGCAGTTCTTC. Translation: CASSINPSGSYNEQFF.

V is TRBV10-2 and J is TRBJ1-2, with 8 bases that match TRBD1. Germline-derived CDR1 and CDR2 are WSHSY and SAAADI. The CDR3 is 15 residues long. J gave up 4 bases and V 6 bases, and 10 bases lay outside the gene matches. CDR3 loop: CASSEAGGASYGYTF. The DNA of the CDR3 is TGCGCCAGCAGCGAAGCAGGGGGCGCAAGCTATGGCTACACCTTC.

The chain uses TRBV2 and TRBJ2-5, with 9 bases fitting TRBD1. This CDR3 has 15 amino acids. V shed 2 bases, J shed 4 bases, and the junction held 5 bases outside the gene matches. CDR1 and CDR2 from the germline V gene are SNHLY and FYNNEI. The CDR3 is CASSERGQGSETQYF. For the CDR3, the DNA is TGTGCCAGCAGTGAACGGGGACAGGGTTCAGAGACCCAGTACTTC.

The chain uses TRBV3-1 (or the pseudogene TRBV3-2) and TRBJ1-5, with D possibly being TRBD1 (5 bases). Germline loops: CDR1 LGHDT, CDR2 YNNKEL (reference sequence). This CDR3 has 16 residues. With 1 base removed from V and 0 bases from J, the gap between germline ends came to 10 bases. The CDR3 reads CASSQGTGHSNQPQHF. The CDR3 DNA is TGTGCCAGCAGCCAAGGAACAGGACATAGCAATCAGCCCCAGCATTTT.